This TCR beta chain originates from a study of CXCR3-negative and CXCR3-positive naive CD8 T cells. CDR1 SQVTM and CDR2 ANQGSEA come from the germline V gene. The CDR3 extends over 13 amino acids. UMI-labeled 5' RACE TRB cDNA libraries were prepared from the cells. For each CDR3 protein, TCRdb gives one entry from its re-call of the 5' RACE reads, without DNA. With 7,400 or so distinct CDR3 sequences in the sample, the ten largest clones hold 1.8%. This receptor was taken from a human donor in good health. Some clones in this sample may be carry-over from other donors' samples. The chain carries TRBV29-1 and TRBJ1-1; no DNA is available, so the TRBD1 call from TCRdb remains unchecked. The sample was naive CXCR3- CD8+ T cells from blood. The subset denotes: CD45RO-CCR7+CD27+CD95- naive CD8+ T cells lacking CXCR3 (TNR3-). CDR3 sequence: CSVLGTENTEAFF.